Shown below are 5 T cell receptor beta chains from a single sample sequenced in a study of OX40 agonist ivuxolimab in advanced cancers. This table comes from immunoSEQ multiplex PCR, and its TCRdb copy is limited to in-frame clones, with some not included. The table lists 25,000 to 30,000 clones, roughly nine tenths of them singletons. Here the sequenced sample was CD4+ or CD8+ T cells sorted from blood, taken in a trial of the OX40 agonist ivuxolimab. Receptors were obtained from an adult with an advanced solid tumor such as melanoma, head and neck, liver or kidney cancer.

This chain connects TRBV2 to TRBJ2-7; D ambiguous. The germline V and J ends were trimmed by 2 bases and 4 bases, with 12 bases remaining between them. This CDR3 spans 14 amino acids. Germline loops: CDR1 SNHLY, CDR2 FYNNEI. Written as DNA, the CDR3 is TGTGCCAGCAGTGAAAGACCCATGGGATACGAGCAGTACTTC. Its translation: CASSERPMGYEQYF. Looking up the rest from reference TRBV2 and TRBJ2-7 gives the full variable domain: EPEVTQTPSHQVTQMGQEVILRCVPISNHLYFYWYRQILGQKVEFLVSFYNNEISEKSEIFDDQFSVERPDGSNFTLKIRSTKLEDSAMYFCASSERPMGYEQYFGPGTRLTVT.

The chain combines TRBV15 with TRBJ2-2; D is ambiguous. Trimming stripped 0 bases from V and 0 bases from J, with 5 bases between. The CDR3 has 15 amino acids. CDR1 is LNHNV, CDR2 YYDKDF, per germline (reference sequence). CDR3 amino acids: CATSRDATNTGELFF. The CDR3, as DNA: TGTGCCACCAGCAGAGATGCCACGAACACCGGGGAGCTGTTTTTT.

In this sample, this clone turned up once. CDR3 sequence (DNA): TGTGCCAGCAGCCACCGGGACACAGTCTACGAGCAGTACTTC. As protein: CASSHRDTVYEQYF. The V gene is TRBV6-6, the J gene TRBJ2-7; perhaps TRBD1 as D (6 bases). The CDR3 totals 14 residues. V was pared by 6 bases and J by 3 bases, with 15 bases between. The germline gives CDR1 MNHNY, CDR2 SVGAGI (reference sequence).

The rearrangement links TRBV7-9 to TRBJ2-1; TRBD1 is a possible D gene (6 bases). Looked up from germline, CDR1 is SEHNR and CDR2 is FQNEAQ (reference sequence). The CDR3 extends over 14 amino acids. Trimming left V 5 bases short and J 8 bases short, with 16 bases between. CDR3 nucleotide sequence: TGTGCCAGCAGCCCCAGAAACAGGGATGATGAGCAGTTCTTC. It yields the protein CASSPRNRDDEQFF.

The CDR3 DNA is TGTGCCAGCAGCTTAAGATCCGCGGATAACAACTATGGCTACACCTTC. Translated, it gives CASSLRSADNNYGYTF. The chain joins TRBV7-9 to TRBJ1-2; no firm D call. V was trimmed by 2 bases and J by 2 bases, leaving 15 bases between them. Germline-derived CDR1 and CDR2 are SEHNR and FQNEAQ (reference sequence). This CDR3 has 16 residues.